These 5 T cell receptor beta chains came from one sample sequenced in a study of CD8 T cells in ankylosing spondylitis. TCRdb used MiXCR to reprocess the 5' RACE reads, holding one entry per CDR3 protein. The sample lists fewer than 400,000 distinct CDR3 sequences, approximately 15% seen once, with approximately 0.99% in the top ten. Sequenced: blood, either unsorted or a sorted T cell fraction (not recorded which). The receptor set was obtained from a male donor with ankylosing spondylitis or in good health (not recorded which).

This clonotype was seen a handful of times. The CDR3 sequence: CSVELPPDRGREKLFF. CDR3 coding DNA: TGCAGCGTTGAACTCCCCCCGGACAGGGGTAGGGAAAAACTGTTTTTT. The chain carries TRBV29-1 and TRBJ1-4; 9 nucleotides line up with TRBD1. The V segment lost 2 bases and the J segment 8 bases; nucleotides outside the gene matches: 12. The CDR3 is 16 amino acids. CDR1 and CDR2 (germline): SQVTM, ANQGSEA. Looking up the rest from reference TRBV29-1 and TRBJ1-4 gives the full variable domain: SAVISQKPSRDICQRGTSLTIQCQVDSQVTMMFWYRQQPGQSLTLIATANQGSEATYESGFVIDKFPISRPNLTFSTLTVSNMSPEDSSIYLCSVELPPDRGREKLFFGSGTQLSVL.

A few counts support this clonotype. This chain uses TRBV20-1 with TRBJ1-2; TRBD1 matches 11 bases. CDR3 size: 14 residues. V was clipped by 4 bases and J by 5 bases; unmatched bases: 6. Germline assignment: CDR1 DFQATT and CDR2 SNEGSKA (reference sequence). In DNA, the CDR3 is TGCAGTGCTACCCTCCGGGACAGGGGGTATGGCTACACCTTC. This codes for CSATLRDRGYGYTF.

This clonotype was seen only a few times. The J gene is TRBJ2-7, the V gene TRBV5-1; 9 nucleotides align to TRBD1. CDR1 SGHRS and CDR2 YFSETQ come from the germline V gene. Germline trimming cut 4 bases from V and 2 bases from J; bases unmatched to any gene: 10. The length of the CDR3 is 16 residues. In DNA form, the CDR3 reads TGCGCCAGCAGCCCACCGGGACAGGGTTTCACCTACGAGCAGTACTTC. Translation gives CASSPPGQGFTYEQYF. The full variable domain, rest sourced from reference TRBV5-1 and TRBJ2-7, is KAGVTQTPRYLIKTRGQQVTLSCSPISGHRSVSWYQQTPGQGLQFLFEYFSETQRNKGNFPGRFSGRQFSNSRSEMNVSTLELGDSALYLCASSPPGQGFTYEQYFGPGTRLTVT.

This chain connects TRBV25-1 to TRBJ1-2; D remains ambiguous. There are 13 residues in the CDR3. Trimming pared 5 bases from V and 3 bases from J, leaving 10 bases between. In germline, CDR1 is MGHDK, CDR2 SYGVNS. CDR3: CASSRGGDYGYTF. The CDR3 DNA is TGTGCCAGCAGTCGCGGAGGCGACTATGGCTACACCTTC.

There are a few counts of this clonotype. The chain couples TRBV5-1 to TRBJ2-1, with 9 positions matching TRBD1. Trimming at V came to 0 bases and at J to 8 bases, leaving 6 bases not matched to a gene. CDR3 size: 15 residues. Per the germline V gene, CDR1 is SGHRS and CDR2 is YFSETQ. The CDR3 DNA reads TGCGCCAGCAGCTTGGATCGGACAGGGGTCTATGAGCAGTTCTTC. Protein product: CASSLDRTGVYEQFF.